Below, one T cell receptor (beta chain) is given with its context. The data originate from a study of long-term antiretroviral therapy in people with HIV. This CDR3 has 14 residues. Germline values: CDR1 GTSNPN, CDR2 SVGIG (reference sequence). V was trimmed by 5 bases and J by 1 base, leaving 14 bases between them. Run at survey level, the immunoSEQ assay was version v3.0. The table came from immunoSEQ multiplex PCR; TCRdb's copy has only in-frame clones and leaves some out. This repertoire shows tens of thousands of clones, around four fifths found once; its top ten account for 11%. The specimen comprised unsorted PBMCs, sampled 1.1 years before starting antiretroviral therapy. The sequence came from a woman between 40 and 55 years old with HIV. The rearrangement uses TRBV30 and TRBJ2-5; D possibly corresponds to TRBD1 (5 bases). CDR3 coding DNA: TGTGCCTGGGACCGGACAATGGGCCAAGAGACCCAGTACTTC. Translating gives CAWDRTMGQETQYF.